A single T cell receptor beta chain is shown here with its context. The DNA is left out, because the CDR3 cannot be placed on it with certainty; the CDR3 is given as TCRdb lists it. Making TCR cDNA involved 5'RACE template switching, which added UMIs and a universal primer site. TCRdb passed the 5' RACE reads through MiXCR, listing each CDR3 protein once. This sample has about 330,000 distinct CDR3 sequences, with around 7% found just once. The data were obtained in a study of T cells after yellow fever vaccination. Across the whole study: Preparing low-cell-number fractions relied on SMART-Seq v4 Ultra Low Input.

The CDR3 numbers 12 amino acids, ends counted. The germline gives CDR1 SGHTA, CDR2 FQGNSA. This sequence joins TRBV7-2 and TRBJ2-2. The clonotype was recovered from a man aged 18 to 30 who received the YFV17D yellow fever vaccine. Material: PBMCs, obtained about 49 days after the first yellow fever vaccination. The CDR3 protein is CASSFGAGELFF.